These T cell receptor beta chains were read from a single sample in a study of blood T cell repertoires in COVID-19. Sequenced by immunoSEQ multiplex PCR; TCRdb stores in-frame clones only, minus some. The sample lists 200,000 or so clones, roughly 80% seen once, with around an eighth in the top ten. Specimen: peripheral blood. All receptors derive from a young man with active or convalescent COVID-19. CDR3s include the opening cysteine and the closing phenylalanine or tryptophan. Each record gives: V gene, J gene, clone size, D gene, CDR3 protein, CDR3 DNA. D genes are given only for firm matches. Clone size appears in some rows only: once, few, many, or a class for an expanded clone.

>TRBV11-2|TRBJ1-4|NA|TRBD1
CASSRDRGANEKLFF
TGTGCCAGCAGCCGGGACAGGGGGGCTAATGAAAAACTGTTTTTT
>TRBV9|TRBJ1-2|NA|NA
CASSIRASDYGYTF
TGTGCCAGCAGCATCAGGGCTTCCGACTATGGCTACACCTTC
>TRBV28|TRBJ1-5|NA|TRBD1
CASSSVDRGSNQPQHF
TGTGCCAGCAGTTCCGTGGACAGGGGAAGTAATCAGCCCCAGCATTTT
>TRBV5-4|TRBJ1-1|NA|TRBD1
CASSPTGTGGTEAFF
TGTGCCAGCAGCCCAACCGGGACAGGGGGCACTGAAGCTTTCTTT
>TRBV14|TRBJ2-3|NA|NA
CASSQAPVSDTQYF
TGTGCCAGCAGCCAAGCCCCAGTTTCGGATACGCAGTATTTT
>TRBV18|TRBJ2-7|few|NA
CASSPRQSSYEQYF
TGTGCCAGCTCACCTCGACAGAGCTCCTACGAGCAGTACTTC
>TRBV7-8|TRBJ2-7|NA|TRBD2
CASSQTSGHTYEQYF
TGTGCCAGCAGCCAAACTAGCGGCCACACCTACGAGCAGTACTTC
>TRBV28|TRBJ2-5|NA|NA
CASNEGQETQYF
TGTGCCAGCAACGAGGGCCAGGAGACCCAGTACTTC
>TRBV28|TRBJ2-5|once|NA
CASSFGVQETQYF
TGTGCCAGCAGTTTTGGAGTGCAAGAGACCCAGTACTTC
>TRBV7-2|TRBJ2-1|NA|TRBD1
CASSSGQGGNEQFF
TGTGCCAGCAGCTCGGGACAGGGTGGGAATGAGCAGTTCTTC
>TRBV19|TRBJ2-1|once|NA
CASSLDRNSYNEQFF
TGTGCCAGTAGCCTCGACAGAAATTCCTACAATGAGCAGTTCTTC
>TRBV19|TRBJ1-5|NA|NA
CASSRGKRDQPQHF
TGTGCCAGTAGTCGCGGGAAGAGGGATCAGCCCCAGCATTTT
>TRBV24-1|TRBJ2-1|NA|TRBD2
CATSDPSGTSGGPSYNEQFF
TGTGCCACCAGTGATCCCTCCGGGACTAGCGGGGGCCCCTCCTACAATGAGCAGTTCTTC
>TRBV4-3|TRBJ2-3|NA|NA
CASSQEKRLGLDTQYF
TGCGCCAGCAGCCAAGAAAAGAGACTAGGTCTAGATACGCAGTATTTT
>TRBV19|TRBJ1-1|NA|NA
CASRQVTKNTEAFF
TGTGCCAGTAGACAGGTGACAAAGAACACTGAAGCTTTCTTT
>TRBV19|TRBJ1-1|NA|TRBD1
CASSIDHKQGAEAFF
TGTGCCAGTAGTATAGATCATAAACAGGGGGCTGAAGCTTTCTTT
>TRBV6-2/TRBV6-3|TRBJ1-1|once|NA
CASSVGVTEAFF
TGTGCCAGCAGTGTAGGGGTAACTGAAGCTTTCTTT
>TRBV14|TRBJ2-5|many|TRBD2
CASSQDRTSGRETQYF
TGTGCCAGCAGCCAAGATAGGACTAGCGGACGGGAGACCCAGTACTTC
>TRBV3-1/TRBV3-2|TRBJ2-2|NA|TRBD2
CASSSNPSAGGRSGELFF
TGTGCCAGCAGCTCGAACCCCTCAGCGGGGGGTCGATCCGGGGAGCTGTTTTTT
>TRBV28|TRBJ1-2|once|NA
CASTSAGWLGGYTF
TGTGCCAGCACCTCTGCGGGGTGGCTGGGTGGCTACACCTTC